A selection of T cell receptor beta chains follows, all from one sample in a study of T-cell reconstitution after alpha-beta-depleted transplantation in children. TCRdb recomputed calls from the PCR reads with MiXCR, one row per CDR3 protein. The profile shows 490,000 or so distinct CDR3 sequences, around 13% of them singletons. The sequenced sample was PBMCs from the stem cell graft donor, obtained from the stem cell graft. The receptors shown here come from a human donor who donated a stem cell graft to a child with combined immunodeficiency. Both conserved end residues are part of each CDR3. The D gene is left open where the match is weak. Only some rows state a clone size, as once, few, many or a class for expanded clones.

13	many	TRBV29-1	TRBD1	TRBJ2-7	TGCAGCGCCGAAGGACAGGGGGCCTACGAGCAGTACTTC	CSAEGQGAYEQYF
18	few	TRBV20-1	TRBD2	TRBJ2-5	TGCAGCGCCCCTTTTGGGCTAGCGGGGTTGTTGGAAAAAGAGACCCAGTACTTC	CSAPFGLAGLLEKETQYF
16	few	TRBV3-1	.	TRBJ2-7	TGTGCCAGCAGCCAAGATCGAGAACGGTGGGGCGACGAGCAGTACTTC	CASSQDRERWGDEQYF
18	few	TRBV6-5	.	TRBJ1-2	TGTGCCAGCAGTAACAATACCGGGACACTCCTCTATCTCTATGGCTACACCTTC	CASSNNTGTLLYLYGYTF
15	.	TRBV14	.	TRBJ2-3	TGTGCCAGCAGCCTGGGACATTTTGGCACAGATACGCAGTATTTT	CASSLGHFGTDTQYF
15	many	TRBV12-3/TRBV12-4	TRBD1	TRBJ1-3	TGTGCCAGCAGAGTTACAGGGGCGTCAGGAAACACCATATATTTT	CASRVTGASGNTIYF
14	.	TRBV24-1	.	TRBJ2-3	TGTGCCACCAGTCGCGGCTATAGCACAGATACGCAGTATTTT	CATSRGYSTDTQYF
17	few	TRBV11-2	TRBD2	TRBJ2-1	TGTGCCAGCAGCTTAGAGTCGGCGGGGGGGCCCTACAATGAGCAGTTCTTC	CASSLESAGGPYNEQFF
15	.	TRBV24-1	TRBD2	TRBJ2-3	TGTGCCACCAGTGACACTAGCGGACTCACAGATACGCAGTATTTT	CATSDTSGLTDTQYF
14	few	TRBV5-1	.	TRBJ1-2	TGCGCCAGCAGCTTGGGCAGTCTTAACTATGGCTACACCTTC	CASSLGSLNYGYTF
17	many	TRBV4-2	TRBD2	TRBJ2-1	TGTGCCAGCAGCCAAGACCCGACTAGCGGGGGGTCCAATGAGCAGTTCTTC	CASSQDPTSGGSNEQFF
17	.	TRBV20-1	.	TRBJ2-3	TGCAGTGCTAGAGCTATCCGACTAGTAACAGGCACAGATACGCAGTATTTT	CSARAIRLVTGTDTQYF
17	few	TRBV9	.	TRBJ2-1	TGTGCCAGCAGCCCCCGTTTATCGGCCAGCTCCTACAATGAGCAGTTCTTC	CASSPRLSASSYNEQFF
13	.	TRBV25-1	.	TRBJ2-7	TGTGCCAGCAGTAAAGGGGGGGTCAGCGAGCAGTACTTC	CASSKGGVSEQYF
16	.	TRBV5-1	TRBD1	TRBJ2-2	TGCGCCAGCAGCTTGGCAACAGGGGGTTACACCGGGGAGCTGTTTTTT	CASSLATGGYTGELFF
14	.	TRBV27	.	TRBJ2-5	TGTGCCAGCAGTTTACTTAGCCGAAGGGAGACCCAGTACTTC	CASSLLSRRETQYF
15	.	TRBV2	.	TRBJ1-6	TGTGCCAGCAGTGAACATTCAGAAAATAATTCACCCCTCCACTTT	CASSEHSENNSPLHF